The clone carrying this T cell receptor (beta chain) was seen ten or more times. Its specificity is unknown. TCRdb reanalysed the 5' RACE reads using MiXCR and keeps one entry per CDR3 protein. The sample shows 230,000 or so distinct CDR3 sequences, about 8% of them seen only once. This entry comes from a study of identical twins. Study-level results: The authors drew conclusions from cross-sectional statistical analysis rather than following the same donors. Among beta out-of-frame sequences, excess sharing between twins appeared weaker.

V was clipped by 4 bases and J by 2 bases; unmatched bases: 3. Germline assignment: CDR1 SEHNR and CDR2 FQNEAQ (reference sequence). The length of the CDR3 is 15 residues. Another study also made use of these data, one on yellow fever vaccine responses in identical twins.

This sequence was found in a woman aged 18-29 years in good health. The sample was CD8+ T cells sorted from blood. This sequence joins TRBV7-9 and TRBJ2-1, with 9 positions matching TRBD2. The CDR3 spells CASSSTSGAYNEQFF. In DNA form, the CDR3 reads TGTGCCAGCAGCTCGACTAGCGGAGCCTACAATGAGCAGTTCTTC.